This TCR beta chain was identified in a study of beta chain features in type 1 diabetes. Findings and limits, study-wide: cDNA-based reads could over-represent cells with high TCR expression.

Central memory, naive, regulatory and stem cell-like memory CD4+ cells were sorted by CD45RO/CCR7/CD25/CD127/CD95/CD27. Comments on this clone: The antigen is unknown.

Expressed TCRB transcripts were sequenced, since all the RNA that had been isolated was reverse transcribed. Clones were read by immunoSEQ multiplex PCR, and TCRdb kept only the in-frame ones, dropping some. There are about 400,000 clones in the sample; 10% to 15% occur only once, and more than 0.015% lies in the top ten. The V segment lost 8 bases and the J segment 2 bases; nucleotides outside the gene matches: 10. This CDR3 has 18 amino acids. Germline V gene data show CDR1 as SEHNR and CDR2 as FQNEAQ (reference sequence). Sequenced input: naive CD4+ T cells from blood. The chain employs TRBV7-9 and TRBJ2-3; TRBD2 agrees at 16 bases. This TCR derives from a man aged 18 to 30 in good health. The CDR3 sequence is CASGPGLAGGGTTDTQYF. CDR3 bases: TGTGCCAGCGGACCGGGACTAGCGGGAGGGGGGACCACAGATACGCAGTATTTT.